This TCR beta chain was recorded in a study of T cell responses to AZD1222 COVID-19 vaccine. TCRdb's copy holds only in-frame clones and misses some; the assay was immunoSEQ multiplex PCR. This sample has approximately 43,000 clones, with 88% found just once. The V gene lost 0 bases and the J gene lost 6 bases, with 10 bases spanning the gap. Germline lookup yields CDR1 MGHRA and CDR2 YSYEKL. CDR3 size: 14 residues. The input for sequencing was peripheral blood, taken 28 days after the second AZD1222 dose. The sequence was obtained from an adult who received the AZD1222 COVID-19 vaccine. The chain carries TRBV4-1 and TRBJ2-3, with D unresolved. The CDR3 sequence: CASSQDDPNDTQYF. CDR3 DNA: TGCGCCAGCAGCCAAGATGACCCGAACGATACGCAGTATTTT.